This T cell receptor beta chain is drawn from a study of T cell changes during pregnancy in multiple sclerosis. Per the germline V gene, CDR1 is SEHNR and CDR2 is FQNEAQ (reference sequence). The CDR3 extends over 14 amino acids. V shed 5 bases and J 7 bases; nucleotides not matched to a gene: 7. Generated by immunoSEQ multiplex PCR, the TCRdb table keeps only in-frame clones and is missing some. Of about 64,000 clones in the sample, around 96% were seen once. The TCR sequence derives from a female donor with multiple sclerosis, enrolled in a pregnancy study. V is TRBV7-9 and J is TRBJ1-4; 7 nucleotides line up with TRBD1. The sample was CD8+ T cells from peripheral blood mononuclear cells, taken after pregnancy. The CDR3 nucleotides are TGTGCCAGCAGCCCGGGACAGCCTCCTGAAAAACTGTTTTTT. Its protein product is CASSPGQPPEKLFF.